A selection of T cell receptor beta chains follows, all from one sample in a study of T cells in Graves' hyperthyroidism and ophthalmopathy. Each CDR3 protein is one row after TCRdb ran MiXCR on the multiplex PCR reads. The profile shows fewer than 350,000 distinct CDR3 sequences, 20% to 25% of them singletons. Sequencing input: blood. These TCRs come from a woman between 45 and 60 years old with Graves' hyperthyroidism. Both conserved end residues are part of each CDR3. A D gene is named only where the DNA matches it firmly. Where a row states a size, it is once, few, many or the class of an expanded clone; other rows omit it.

CDR3: CASSHGTNGYTF
DNA: TGTGCCAGCAGCCACGGGACAAATGGCTACACCTTC
D: -
size: many
J: TRBJ1-2
V: TRBV3-1

CDR3: CASSPPRVSDLTF
DNA: TGTGCCAGCTCACCACCCAGGGTATCAGACCTGACTTTC
D: -
size: -
J: TRBJ2-6
V: TRBV18

CDR3: CASSMWDRQETQYF
DNA: TGTGCCAGTAGTATGTGGGACCGACAAGAGACCCAGTACTTC
D: -
size: -
J: TRBJ2-5
V: TRBV19

CDR3: CASSFGTSVISYEQYF
DNA: TGCGCCAGCAGCTTTGGGACTAGCGTTATCTCCTACGAGCAGTACTTC
D: TRBD2
size: many
J: TRBJ2-7
V: TRBV5-1

CDR3: CASSLPGGNYGYTF
DNA: TGTGCCAGCAGTCTCCCGGGCGGAAACTATGGCTACACCTTC
D: -
size: many
J: TRBJ1-2
V: TRBV28

CDR3: CASSVKAVAPEQYF
DNA: TGTGCCAGTAGTGTCAAAGCGGTCGCCCCCGAGCAGTACTTC
D: -
size: -
J: TRBJ2-7
V: TRBV19

CDR3: CASSEAIPSGFEITYEQYF
DNA: TGTGCCAGCAGTGAAGCAATTCCTAGCGGGTTCGAAATAACCTACGAGCAGTACTTC
D: TRBD2
size: -
J: TRBJ2-7
V: TRBV6-1

CDR3: CSASSSGRGSSYEQYF
DNA: TGCAGTGCTAGTTCTAGCGGGAGGGGGAGCTCCTACGAGCAGTACTTC
D: TRBD2
size: many
J: TRBJ2-7
V: TRBV20-1

CDR3: CASSLNTHTDTQYF
DNA: TGTGCTAGCAGCTTAAACACCCACACAGATACGCAGTATTTT
D: -
size: -
J: TRBJ2-3
V: TRBV7-7

CDR3: CSARSGGLVEQYF
DNA: TGCAGTGCTAGATCAGGGGGGTTGGTCGAGCAGTACTTC
D: -
size: many
J: TRBJ2-7
V: TRBV20-1

CDR3: CASTGTGTGELFF
DNA: TGCGCCAGCACGGGGACAGGCACCGGGGAGCTGTTTTTT
D: TRBD1
size: -
J: TRBJ2-2
V: TRBV10-1

CDR3: CASSSGLAGVWVTQYF
DNA: TGTGCCAGCAGCTCGGGACTAGCGGGAGTTTGGGTGACCCAGTACTTC
D: TRBD2
size: -
J: TRBJ2-5
V: TRBV11-2

CDR3: CASRIGTSGSNEQYF
DNA: TGTGCCAGCAGGATCGGGACTAGCGGGAGCAACGAGCAGTACTTC
D: TRBD2
size: many
J: TRBJ2-7
V: TRBV12-3/TRBV12-4

CDR3: CASSFSTSGTGELFF
DNA: TGTGCCAGCAGCTTTTCGACGTCGGGCACCGGGGAGCTGTTTTTT
D: -
size: many
J: TRBJ2-2
V: TRBV11-2

CDR3: CASSGTYLNTEAFF
DNA: TGTGCCAGCAGTGGTACATACCTGAACACTGAAGCTTTCTTT
D: -
size: few
J: TRBJ1-1
V: TRBV6-1

CDR3: CASSLDDRSKQHF
DNA: TGTGCCAGCAGCTTAGACGACAGGTCAAAACAGCATTTT
D: -
size: few
J: TRBJ1-5
V: TRBV7-3

CDR3: CASSPTAGSTNEKLFF
DNA: TGTGCCAGCAGCCCGACAGCCGGCTCAACTAATGAAAAACTGTTTTTT
D: -
size: few
J: TRBJ1-4
V: TRBV7-9

CDR3: CASSEGTGPRQPQHF
DNA: TGTGCCAGCAGTGAAGGAACAGGGCCCAGGCAGCCCCAGCATTTT
D: -
size: many
J: TRBJ1-5
V: TRBV6-1

CDR3: CASTTLNEQFF
DNA: TGTGCCAGCACGACCTTGAATGAGCAGTTCTTC
D: -
size: -
J: TRBJ2-1
V: TRBV18

CDR3: CASSLSQLSSGNTIYF
DNA: TGTGCCAGCAGCCTCTCCCAGTTGAGCTCTGGAAACACCATATATTTT
D: -
size: few
J: TRBJ1-3
V: TRBV12-3/TRBV12-4

CDR3: CASSLYDRMGTDTQYF
DNA: TGTGCCAGCAGCTTGTACGACAGGATGGGCACAGATACGCAGTATTTT
D: -
size: -
J: TRBJ2-3
V: TRBV5-5

CDR3: CASSEEGRGDGYTF
DNA: TGTGCCAGCAGTGAAGAGGGCAGGGGGGATGGCTACACCTTC
D: TRBD1
size: -
J: TRBJ1-2
V: TRBV2

CDR3: CASSPGTGITEAFF
DNA: TGTGCCAGCTCGCCCGGGACAGGGATCACTGAAGCTTTCTTT
D: TRBD1
size: many
J: TRBJ1-1
V: TRBV18

CDR3: CASSRTGVGEQFF
DNA: TGTGCCAGCAGTCGGACAGGGGTTGGTGAGCAGTTCTTC
D: TRBD1
size: once
J: TRBJ2-1
V: TRBV2

CDR3: CAWSLWGQETQYF
DNA: TGTGCCTGGAGTCTTTGGGGACAAGAGACCCAGTACTTC
D: -
size: many
J: TRBJ2-5
V: TRBV30

CDR3: CAISKGQGVSTEAFF
DNA: TGTGCCATCAGTAAGGGACAGGGCGTAAGCACTGAAGCTTTCTTT
D: TRBD1
size: -
J: TRBJ1-1
V: TRBV10-3

CDR3: CSARGAGVHEQYF
DNA: TGCAGTGCTAGAGGAGCAGGGGTCCACGAGCAGTACTTC
D: -
size: many
J: TRBJ2-7
V: TRBV20-1

CDR3: CASSRTGGVGEKLFF
DNA: TGTGCCAGTAGTCGTACAGGGGGCGTCGGTGAAAAACTGTTTTTT
D: TRBD1
size: once
J: TRBJ1-4
V: TRBV19

CDR3: CASSLGHGQYF
DNA: TGTGCCAGCAGCTTAGGACATGGACAGTACTTC
D: -
size: many
J: TRBJ2-5
V: TRBV7-9

CDR3: CASSQLTSDQETQYF
DNA: TGCGCCAGCAGCCAATTGACTAGCGATCAAGAGACCCAGTACTTC
D: TRBD2
size: -
J: TRBJ2-5
V: TRBV4-1

CDR3: CASRAIQGGRDTQYF
DNA: TGTGCCAGCAGGGCGATACAGGGTGGTAGAGATACGCAGTATTTT
D: -
size: -
J: TRBJ2-3
V: TRBV2

CDR3: CASSPRGYPYEQYF
DNA: TGTGCCAGCAGCCCCAGGGGGTATCCCTACGAGCAGTACTTC
D: TRBD1
size: many
J: TRBJ2-7
V: TRBV6-1

CDR3: CASSLMFAQYF
DNA: TGTGCCAGCAGCTTAATGTTCGCGCAGTATTTT
D: -
size: many
J: TRBJ2-3
V: TRBV11-2

CDR3: CASSQGLAVGGTQYF
DNA: TGCGCCAGCAGCCAAGGACTAGCCGTCGGGGGTACGCAGTATTTT
D: TRBD2
size: few
J: TRBJ2-3
V: TRBV4-1

CDR3: CAWSTTDRGGLDEQYF
DNA: TGTGCCTGGAGTACAACCGACAGGGGAGGTTTGGACGAGCAGTACTTC
D: TRBD1
size: few
J: TRBJ2-7
V: TRBV30

CDR3: CASSPGKAHGQPQHF
DNA: TGTGCCAGCAGTCCAGGGAAAGCCCACGGTCAGCCCCAGCATTTT
D: -
size: many
J: TRBJ1-5
V: TRBV28

CDR3: CASSSGQALYNEQFF
DNA: TGTGCCAGCAGCAGCGGACAGGCCCTGTACAATGAGCAGTTCTTC
D: TRBD1
size: many
J: TRBJ2-1
V: TRBV5-5

CDR3: CASKVPVTTNEQFF
DNA: TGTGCCAGCAAAGTCCCCGTTACCACTAATGAGCAGTTCTTC
D: -
size: -
J: TRBJ2-1
V: TRBV28

CDR3: CSANTILVSGANVLTF
DNA: TGCAGTGCCAACACCATTTTAGTCTCTGGGGCCAACGTCCTGACTTTC
D: -
size: many
J: TRBJ2-6
V: TRBV20-1

CDR3: CASSQGYKAGAVYEQYF
DNA: TGTGCCAGCAGCCAAGGATATAAAGCAGGGGCGGTCTACGAGCAGTACTTC
D: -
size: many
J: TRBJ2-7
V: TRBV3-1

CDR3: CASSLPREGQQYF
DNA: TGTGCCAGCAGCTTGCCCAGGGAGGGGCAGCAGTACTTC
D: TRBD2
size: once
J: TRBJ2-7
V: TRBV5-5

CDR3: CASGGGFSGNTIYF
DNA: TGTGCCAGCGGGGGAGGATTCTCTGGAAACACCATATATTTT
D: -
size: few
J: TRBJ1-3
V: TRBV13

CDR3: CASSSRAQDPYNEQFF
DNA: TGTGCCAGCAGCTCACGGGCCCAAGACCCCTACAATGAGCAGTTCTTC
D: -
size: -
J: TRBJ2-1
V: TRBV7-8

CDR3: CASSDYRTPPGDTQYF
DNA: TGTGCCAGCAGTGATTATAGGACACCACCTGGGGATACGCAGTATTTT
D: -
size: -
J: TRBJ2-3
V: TRBV2

CDR3: CSVNRPGSEKLFF
DNA: TGCAGCGTCAACAGGCCCGGGAGTGAAAAACTGTTTTTT
D: -
size: -
J: TRBJ1-4
V: TRBV29-1

CDR3: CASRSSGGGESYEQYF
DNA: TGTGCCAGCAGGTCTAGCGGGGGAGGGGAAAGCTACGAGCAGTACTTC
D: TRBD2
size: -
J: TRBJ2-7
V: TRBV7-3

CDR3: CASVKGTGVYLEQFF
DNA: TGTGCCAGCGTTAAGGGGACAGGGGTTTATTTGGAGCAGTTCTTC
D: TRBD1
size: many
J: TRBJ2-1
V: TRBV18

CDR3: CASSQERTPAIYGYTF
DNA: TGCGCCAGCAGCCAAGAGAGGACGCCCGCCATCTATGGCTACACCTTC
D: -
size: few
J: TRBJ1-2
V: TRBV4-1

CDR3: CSATYRGLGYGYTF
DNA: TGCAGTGCTACTTACAGGGGGCTGGGGTATGGCTACACCTTC
D: TRBD1
size: many
J: TRBJ1-2
V: TRBV20-1

CDR3: CASTPGLAGLYYEQYF
DNA: TGTGCCAGCACTCCGGGACTAGCGGGGCTCTACTACGAGCAGTACTTC
D: TRBD2
size: -
J: TRBJ2-7
V: TRBV6-1